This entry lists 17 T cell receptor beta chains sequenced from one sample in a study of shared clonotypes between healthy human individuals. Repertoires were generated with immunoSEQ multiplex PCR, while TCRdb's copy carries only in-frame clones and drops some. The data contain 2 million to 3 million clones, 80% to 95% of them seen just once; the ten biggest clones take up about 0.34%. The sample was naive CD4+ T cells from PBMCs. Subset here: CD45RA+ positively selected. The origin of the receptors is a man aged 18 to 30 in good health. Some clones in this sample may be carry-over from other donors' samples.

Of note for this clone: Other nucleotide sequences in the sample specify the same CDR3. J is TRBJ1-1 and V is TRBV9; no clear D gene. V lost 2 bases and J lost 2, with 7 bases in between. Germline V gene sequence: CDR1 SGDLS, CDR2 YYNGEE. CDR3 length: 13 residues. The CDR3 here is CASSVVPNTEAFF. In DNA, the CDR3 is TGTGCCAGCAGCGTGGTCCCTAACACTGAAGCTTTCTTT. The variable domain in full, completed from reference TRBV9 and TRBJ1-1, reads DSGVTQTPKHLITATGQRVTLRCSPRSGDLSVYWYQQSLDQGLQFLIQYYNGEERAKGNILERFSAQQFPDLHSELNLSSLELGDSALYFCASSVVPNTEAFFGQGTRLTVV.

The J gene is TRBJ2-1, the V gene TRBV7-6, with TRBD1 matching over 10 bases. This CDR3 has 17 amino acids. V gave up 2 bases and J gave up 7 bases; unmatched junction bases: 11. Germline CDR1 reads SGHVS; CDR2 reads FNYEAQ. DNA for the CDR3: TGTGCCAGCAGCTTATTGAGGGAGACAGGGGGCCAGAATGAGCAGTTCTTC. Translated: CASSLLRETGGQNEQFF.

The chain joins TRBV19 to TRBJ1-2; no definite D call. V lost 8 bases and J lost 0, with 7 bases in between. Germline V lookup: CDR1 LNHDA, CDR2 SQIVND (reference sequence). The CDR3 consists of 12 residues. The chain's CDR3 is CASRLTNYGYTF. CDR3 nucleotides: TGTGCCAGTCGTCTGACTAACTATGGCTACACCTTC.

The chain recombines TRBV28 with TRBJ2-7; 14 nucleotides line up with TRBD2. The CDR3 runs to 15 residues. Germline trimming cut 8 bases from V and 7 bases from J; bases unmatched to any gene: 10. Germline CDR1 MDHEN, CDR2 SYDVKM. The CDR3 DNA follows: TGTGCCAGCCAAAACCGACTAGCGGGAGGGGGTGAGCAGTACTTC. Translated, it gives CASQNRLAGGGEQYF.

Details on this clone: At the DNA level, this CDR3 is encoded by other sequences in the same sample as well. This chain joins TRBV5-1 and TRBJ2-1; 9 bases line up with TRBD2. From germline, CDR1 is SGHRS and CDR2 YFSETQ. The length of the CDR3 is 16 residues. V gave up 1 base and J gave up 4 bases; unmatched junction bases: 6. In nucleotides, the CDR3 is TGCGCCAGCAGCTTGCCCCTCGCGGGAGGGTACAATGAGCAGTTCTTC. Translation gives CASSLPLAGGYNEQFF.

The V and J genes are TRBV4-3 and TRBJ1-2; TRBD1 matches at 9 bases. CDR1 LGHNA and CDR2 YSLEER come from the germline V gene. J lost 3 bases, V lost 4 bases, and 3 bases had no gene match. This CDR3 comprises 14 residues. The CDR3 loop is CASSPQGADYGYTF. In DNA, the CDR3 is TGCGCCAGCAGCCCACAGGGGGCTGACTATGGCTACACCTTC.

The CDR3 region is CASGLGLAVYNEQFF. CDR3 nucleotide sequence: TGTGCTAGTGGTTTGGGGCTAGCGGTTTACAATGAGCAGTTCTTC. The chain joins TRBV12-5 to TRBJ2-1; 7 bases align to TRBD2. Trimming removed 1 base from V and 4 bases from J; junction bases left unmatched: 4. Germline CDR1 is LGHNT and CDR2 is FRNRAP. The CDR3 sequence is 15 residues long.

Here the CDR3 reads CASRTRLAGIYNEQFF. The DNA for the CDR3 is TGCGCCAGCCGTACACGACTAGCGGGAATCTACAATGAGCAGTTCTTC. The gene calls are TRBV5-1 and TRBJ2-1; 11 nucleotides agree with TRBD2. There are 16 residues in the CDR3. V was clipped by 7 bases and J by 3 bases; unmatched bases: 9. Germline V gene data show CDR1 as SGHRS and CDR2 as YFSETQ.

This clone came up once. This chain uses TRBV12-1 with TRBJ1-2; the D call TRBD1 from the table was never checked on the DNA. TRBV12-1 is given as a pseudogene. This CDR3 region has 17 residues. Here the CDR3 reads CASSFAREQESSYGYTF. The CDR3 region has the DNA TGTGCCAGCAGCTTTGCGCGTGAACAGGAGTCGAGCTATGGCTACACCTTC.

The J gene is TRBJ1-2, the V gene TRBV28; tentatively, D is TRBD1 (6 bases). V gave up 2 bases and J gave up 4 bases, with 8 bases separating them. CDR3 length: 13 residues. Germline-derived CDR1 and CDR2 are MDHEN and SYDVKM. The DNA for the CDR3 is TGTGCCAGCAGTTTAGTACAGGGCTATGGCTACACCTTC. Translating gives CASSLVQGYGYTF.

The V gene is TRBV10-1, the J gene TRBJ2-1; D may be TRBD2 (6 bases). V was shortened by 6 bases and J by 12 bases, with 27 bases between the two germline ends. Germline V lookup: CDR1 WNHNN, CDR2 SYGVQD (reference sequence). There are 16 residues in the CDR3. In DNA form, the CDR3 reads TGCGCCAGCAGCCCTCCCGGGACTTCAACTCCGGGTCGGCAGTTCTTC. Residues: CASSPPGTSTPGRQFF.

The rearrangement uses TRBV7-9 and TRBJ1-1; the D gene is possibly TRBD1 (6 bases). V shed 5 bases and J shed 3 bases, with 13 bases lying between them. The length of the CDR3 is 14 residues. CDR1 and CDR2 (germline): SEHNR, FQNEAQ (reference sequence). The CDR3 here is CASSRGALDTEAFF. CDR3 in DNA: TGTGCCAGCAGCCGGGGGGCTCTGGACACTGAAGCTTTCTTT.

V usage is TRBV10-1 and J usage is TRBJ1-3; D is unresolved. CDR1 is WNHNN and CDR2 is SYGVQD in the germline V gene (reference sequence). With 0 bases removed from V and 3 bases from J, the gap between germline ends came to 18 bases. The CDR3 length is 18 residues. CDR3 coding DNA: TGCGCCAGCAGTGAGTCAGGGAGAAGCACAGATGGTGGAAACACCATATATTTT. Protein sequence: CASSESGRSTDGGNTIYF.

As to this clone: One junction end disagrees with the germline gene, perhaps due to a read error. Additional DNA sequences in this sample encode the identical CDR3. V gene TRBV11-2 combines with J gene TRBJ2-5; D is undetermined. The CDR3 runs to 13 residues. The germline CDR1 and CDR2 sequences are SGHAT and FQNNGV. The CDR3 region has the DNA TGTGCCAGCAGCCTAGACCTAGGAGAGACCCAGTACTTC. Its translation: CASSLDLGETQYF. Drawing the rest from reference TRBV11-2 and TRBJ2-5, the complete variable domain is EAGVAQSPRYKIIEKRQSVAFWCNPISGHATLYWYQQILGQGPKLLIQFQNNGVVDDSQLPKDRFSAERLKGVDSTLKIQPAKLEDSAVYLCASSLDLGETQYFGPGTRLLVL.

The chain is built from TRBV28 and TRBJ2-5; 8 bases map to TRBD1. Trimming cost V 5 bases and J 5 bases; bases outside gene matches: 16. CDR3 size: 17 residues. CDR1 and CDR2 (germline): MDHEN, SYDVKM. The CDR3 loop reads CASSPRAYTGGRETQYF. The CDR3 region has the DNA TGTGCCAGCAGTCCGCGCGCCTACACAGGGGGACGGGAGACCCAGTACTTC.

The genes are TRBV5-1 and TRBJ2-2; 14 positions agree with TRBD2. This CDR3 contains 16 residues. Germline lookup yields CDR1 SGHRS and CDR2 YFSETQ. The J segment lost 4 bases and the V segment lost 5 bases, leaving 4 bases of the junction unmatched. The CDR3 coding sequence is TGCGCCAGCAGGACTAGCGGGAGGGCCCGCACCGGGGAGCTGTTTTTT. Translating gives CASRTSGRARTGELFF.

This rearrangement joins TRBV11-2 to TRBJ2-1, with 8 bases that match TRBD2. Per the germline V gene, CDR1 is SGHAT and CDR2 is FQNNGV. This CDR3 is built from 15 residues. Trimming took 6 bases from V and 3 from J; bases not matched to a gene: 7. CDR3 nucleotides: TGTGCCAGCAGTCAATGGGGGACTAGCTACAATGAGCAGTTCTTC. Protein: CASSQWGTSYNEQFF.